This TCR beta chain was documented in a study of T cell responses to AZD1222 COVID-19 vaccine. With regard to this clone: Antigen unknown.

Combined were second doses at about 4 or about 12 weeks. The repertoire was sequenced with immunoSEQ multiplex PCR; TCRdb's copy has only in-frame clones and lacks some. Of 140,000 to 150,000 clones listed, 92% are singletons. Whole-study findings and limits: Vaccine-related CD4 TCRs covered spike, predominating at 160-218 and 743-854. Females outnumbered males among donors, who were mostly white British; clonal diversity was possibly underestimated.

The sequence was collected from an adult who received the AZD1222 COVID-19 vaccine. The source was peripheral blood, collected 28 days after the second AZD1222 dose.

The CDR3 DNA is TGTGCCAGCAGCCAAGACATTTGGACAGCTGAAGCTTTCTTT. As protein: CASSQDIWTAEAFF. V gene TRBV3-1 (or the pseudogene TRBV3-2) combines with J gene TRBJ1-1; maybe TRBD1 (6 bases). The CDR3 is 14 residues long. Trimming cost V 0 bases and J 6 bases, with 11 bases left between them. From germline, CDR1 is LGHDT and CDR2 YNNKEL (reference sequence).